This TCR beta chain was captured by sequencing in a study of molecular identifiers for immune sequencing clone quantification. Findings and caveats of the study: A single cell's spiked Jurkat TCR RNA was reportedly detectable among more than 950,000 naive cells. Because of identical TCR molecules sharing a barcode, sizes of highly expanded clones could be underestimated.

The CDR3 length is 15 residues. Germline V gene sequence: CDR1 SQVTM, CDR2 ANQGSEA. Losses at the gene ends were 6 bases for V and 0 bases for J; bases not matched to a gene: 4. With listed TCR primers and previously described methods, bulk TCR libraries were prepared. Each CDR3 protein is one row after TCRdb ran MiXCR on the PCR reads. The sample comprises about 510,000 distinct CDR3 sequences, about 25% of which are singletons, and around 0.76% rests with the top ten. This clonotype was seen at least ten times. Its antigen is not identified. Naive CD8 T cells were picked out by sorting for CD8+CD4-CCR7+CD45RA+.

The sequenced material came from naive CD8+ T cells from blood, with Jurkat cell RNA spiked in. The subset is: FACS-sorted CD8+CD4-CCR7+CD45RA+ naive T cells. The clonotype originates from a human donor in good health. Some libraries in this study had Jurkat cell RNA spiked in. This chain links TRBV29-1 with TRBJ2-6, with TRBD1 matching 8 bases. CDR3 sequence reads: CSVGTGSSGANVLTF. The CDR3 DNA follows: TGCAGCGTGGGGACAGGATCCTCTGGGGCCAACGTCCTGACTTTC.